This T cell receptor (beta chain) was observed in a study of T-cell memory formation after mild COVID-19. In this sample, this clonotype turned up a few times. This CDR3 has 17 amino acids. The germline V and J ends were trimmed by 6 bases and 4 bases, with 24 bases remaining between them. The germline gives CDR1 MNHEY, CDR2 SVGEGT. TCRdb processed the 5' RACE reads anew with MiXCR; each CDR3 protein has one entry. There are roughly 580,000 distinct CDR3 sequences in the sample; roughly 18% occur only once, and more than 10% lies in the top ten. This TCR came from an adult woman who had mild COVID-19 (a few samples of this study predate the infection). Cell type and time point are not known. The material sequenced was PBMCs or a T cell subset sorted from them (not recorded which). This chain connects TRBV6-2 or TRBV6-3 to TRBJ2-5, with D perhaps matching TRBD1 or TRBD2 (5 bases each). For the CDR3, the DNA is TGTGCCAGCAGCTACGTCCGGGACCGAGGCCCTCGAGAGACCCAGTACTTC. Translating it yields CASSYVRDRGPRETQYF.